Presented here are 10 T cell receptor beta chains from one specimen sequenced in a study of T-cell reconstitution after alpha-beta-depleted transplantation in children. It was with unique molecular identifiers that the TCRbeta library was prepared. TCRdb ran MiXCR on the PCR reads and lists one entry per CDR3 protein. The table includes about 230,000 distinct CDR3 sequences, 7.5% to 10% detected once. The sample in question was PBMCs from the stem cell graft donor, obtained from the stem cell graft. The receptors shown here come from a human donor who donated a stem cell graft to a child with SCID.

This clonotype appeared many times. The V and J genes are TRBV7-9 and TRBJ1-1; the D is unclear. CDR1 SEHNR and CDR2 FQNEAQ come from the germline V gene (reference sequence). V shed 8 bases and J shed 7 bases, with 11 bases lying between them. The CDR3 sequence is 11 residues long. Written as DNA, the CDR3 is TGTGCCAGCTCCCGTGGGTATGAAGCTTTCTTT. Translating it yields CASSRGYEAFF.

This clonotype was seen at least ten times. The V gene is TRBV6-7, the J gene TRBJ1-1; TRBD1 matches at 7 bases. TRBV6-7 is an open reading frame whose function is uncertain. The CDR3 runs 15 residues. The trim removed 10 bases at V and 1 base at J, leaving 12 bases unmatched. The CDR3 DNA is TGTGCCACAGGGACAGCACAGGCACGGAACACTGAAGCTTTCTTT. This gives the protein CATGTAQARNTEAFF.

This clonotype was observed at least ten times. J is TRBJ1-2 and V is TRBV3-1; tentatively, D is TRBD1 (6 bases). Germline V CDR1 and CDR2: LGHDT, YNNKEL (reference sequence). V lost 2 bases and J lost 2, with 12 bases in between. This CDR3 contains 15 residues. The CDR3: CASSQTGTINYGYTF. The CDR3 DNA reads TGTGCCAGCAGCCAAACAGGGACAATCAACTATGGCTACACCTTC.

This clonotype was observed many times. CDR3 coding DNA: TGTGCCAGCAGCCTAGACCAGGGGGCCAGGGATGAGCAGTTCTTC. It translates to CASSLDQGARDEQFF. The rearrangement links TRBV4-2 to TRBJ2-1, with 8 bases matching TRBD1. The CDR3 loop spans 15 amino acids. The V segment lost 4 bases and the J segment 8 bases; nucleotides outside the gene matches: 10. The V gene's germline CDR1 is LGHNA and CDR2 YNFKEQ.

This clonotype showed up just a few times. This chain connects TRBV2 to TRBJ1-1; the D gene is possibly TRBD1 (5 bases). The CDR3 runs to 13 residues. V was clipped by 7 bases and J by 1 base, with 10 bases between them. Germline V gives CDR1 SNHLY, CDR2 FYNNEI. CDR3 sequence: CASTRDWNTEAFF. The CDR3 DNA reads TGTGCCAGCACCAGGGACTGGAACACTGAAGCTTTCTTT.

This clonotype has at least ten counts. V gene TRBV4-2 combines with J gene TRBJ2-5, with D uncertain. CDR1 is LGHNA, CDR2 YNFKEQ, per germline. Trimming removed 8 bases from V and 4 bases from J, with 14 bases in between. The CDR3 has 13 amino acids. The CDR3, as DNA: TGTGCCAGCGGCGCGAGAATGGGAGAGACCCAGTACTTC. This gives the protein CASGARMGETQYF.

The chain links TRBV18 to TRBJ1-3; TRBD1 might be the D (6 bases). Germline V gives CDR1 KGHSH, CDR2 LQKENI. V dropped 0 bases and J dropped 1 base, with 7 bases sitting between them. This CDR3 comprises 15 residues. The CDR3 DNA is TGTGCCAGCTCACCACCGGGACAATCTGGAAACACCATATATTTT. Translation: CASSPPGQSGNTIYF.

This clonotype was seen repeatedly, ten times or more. The CDR3 sequence is CATSHEQFF. In DNA, the CDR3 is TGTGCCACCAGCCATGAGCAGTTCTTC. The chain employs TRBV24-1 and TRBJ2-1; D gene ambiguous. V lost 7 bases and J 8 bases, leaving 2 bases between the germline ends. This CDR3 is built from 9 residues. Per the germline V gene, CDR1 is KGHDR and CDR2 is SFDVKD.

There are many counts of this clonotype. The CDR3 is CASSAWQGGNSPLHF. In nucleotides, the CDR3 is TGTGCCAGCAGCGCCTGGCAGGGTGGTAATTCACCCCTCCACTTT. The J gene is TRBJ1-6, the V gene TRBV7-9; weak D call: TRBD1 (5 bases). Between the trimmed V and J ends, which lost 5 bases and 6 bases, there was a span of 14 bases. Germline CDR1 SEHNR, CDR2 FQNEAQ (reference sequence). The CDR3 is made up of 15 amino acids.

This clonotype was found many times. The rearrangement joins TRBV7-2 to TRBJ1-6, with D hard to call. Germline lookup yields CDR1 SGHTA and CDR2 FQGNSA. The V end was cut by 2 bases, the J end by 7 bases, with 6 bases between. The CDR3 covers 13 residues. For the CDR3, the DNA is TGTGCCAGCAGCTTAAACCCAAATTCACCCCTCCACTTT. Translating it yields CASSLNPNSPLHF.